This TCR beta chain was found in a study of blood T cell repertoires in COVID-19. The table came from immunoSEQ multiplex PCR; TCRdb's copy has only in-frame clones and leaves some out. The sample lists a few hundred thousand clones; over 75% were seen once. V trimming: 3 bases; J trimming: 7 bases; junction bases outside the gene matches: 9. The CDR3 loop spans 16 amino acids. In germline, CDR1 is KGHDR, CDR2 SFDVKD. This clone was recorded a few times. The receptor was derived from a woman in her 30s with COVID-19, enrolled during active disease. The V call is TRBV24-1, the J call TRBJ2-1; 9 positions agree with TRBD2. Sample: peripheral blood. As DNA, the CDR3 is TGTGCCACCAGTGATCCAGTAGCGGGAGAGATTAATGAGCAGTTCTTC. It translates to CATSDPVAGEINEQFF.